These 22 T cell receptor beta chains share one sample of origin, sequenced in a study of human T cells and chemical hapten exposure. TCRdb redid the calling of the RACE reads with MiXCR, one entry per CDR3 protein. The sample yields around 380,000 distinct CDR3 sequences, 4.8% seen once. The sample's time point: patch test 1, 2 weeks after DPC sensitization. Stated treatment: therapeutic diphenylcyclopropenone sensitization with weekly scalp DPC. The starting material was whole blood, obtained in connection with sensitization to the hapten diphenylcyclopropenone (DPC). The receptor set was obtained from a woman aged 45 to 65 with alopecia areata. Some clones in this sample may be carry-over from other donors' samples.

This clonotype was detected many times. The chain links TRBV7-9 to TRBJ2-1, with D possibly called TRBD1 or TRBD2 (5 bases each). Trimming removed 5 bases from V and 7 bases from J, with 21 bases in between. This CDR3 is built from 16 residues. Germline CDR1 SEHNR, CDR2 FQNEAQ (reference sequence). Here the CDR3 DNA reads TGTGCCAGCAGCCCCCCCTTATCAGGTGGGGGAAATGAGCAGTTCTTC. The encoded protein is CASSPPLSGGGNEQFF.

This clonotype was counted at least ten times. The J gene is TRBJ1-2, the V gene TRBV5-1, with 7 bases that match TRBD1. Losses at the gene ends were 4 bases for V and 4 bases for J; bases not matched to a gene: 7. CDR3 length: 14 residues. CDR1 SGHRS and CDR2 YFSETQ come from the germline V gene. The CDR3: CASSTGQVRYGYTF. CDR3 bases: TGCGCCAGCAGCACAGGACAGGTCCGCTATGGCTACACCTTC.

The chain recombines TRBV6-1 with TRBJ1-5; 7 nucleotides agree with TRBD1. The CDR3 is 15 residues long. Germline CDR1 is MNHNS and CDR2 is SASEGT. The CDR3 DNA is TGTGCAACCATGGAGGGGGCATCGAGCAATCAGCCCCAGCATTTT. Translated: CATMEGASSNQPQHF.

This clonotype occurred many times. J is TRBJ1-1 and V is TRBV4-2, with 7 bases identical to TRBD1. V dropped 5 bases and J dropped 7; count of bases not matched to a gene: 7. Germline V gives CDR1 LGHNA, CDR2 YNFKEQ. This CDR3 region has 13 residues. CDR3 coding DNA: TGTGCCAGCAGCTCCAGGGGGGGCAGTGAAGCTTTCTTT. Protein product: CASSSRGGSEAFF.

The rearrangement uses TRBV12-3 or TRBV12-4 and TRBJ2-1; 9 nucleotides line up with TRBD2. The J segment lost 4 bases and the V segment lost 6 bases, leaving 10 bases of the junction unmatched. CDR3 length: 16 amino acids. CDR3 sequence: CASSPGGGLAYNEQFF. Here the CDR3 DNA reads TGTGCCAGCAGCCCAGGAGGCGGACTAGCGTACAATGAGCAGTTCTTC.

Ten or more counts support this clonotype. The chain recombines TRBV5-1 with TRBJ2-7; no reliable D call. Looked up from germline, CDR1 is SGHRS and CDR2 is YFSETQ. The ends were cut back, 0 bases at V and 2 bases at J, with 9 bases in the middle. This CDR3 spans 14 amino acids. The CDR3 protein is CASSLEAGAYEQYF. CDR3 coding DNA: TGCGCCAGCAGCTTGGAAGCCGGCGCCTACGAGCAGTACTTC.

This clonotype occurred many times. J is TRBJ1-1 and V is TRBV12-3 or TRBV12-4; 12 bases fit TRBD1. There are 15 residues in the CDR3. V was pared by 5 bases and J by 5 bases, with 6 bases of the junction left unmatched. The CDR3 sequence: CASSGTGGRGTEAFF. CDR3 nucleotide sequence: TGTGCCAGCAGTGGGACAGGGGGCCGAGGGACTGAAGCTTTCTTT.

In DNA, the CDR3 is TGTGCCAGCAGTTGGGACAGGAGACTAGAGACCCAGTACTTC. Its translation is CASSWDRRLETQYF. The chain recombines TRBV28 with TRBJ2-5, with TRBD1 identical over 8 bases. CDR1 and CDR2 from the germline V gene are MDHEN and SYDVKM. V lost 4 bases, J lost 4 bases, and 5 bases stayed unmatched. The CDR3 is 14 amino acids.

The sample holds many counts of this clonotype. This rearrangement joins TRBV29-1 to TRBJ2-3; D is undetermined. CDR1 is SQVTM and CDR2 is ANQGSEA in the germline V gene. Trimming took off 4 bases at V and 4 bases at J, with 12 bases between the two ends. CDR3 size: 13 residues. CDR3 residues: CSVGPSVADTQYF. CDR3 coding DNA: TGCAGCGTTGGTCCCTCCGTAGCAGATACGCAGTATTTT.

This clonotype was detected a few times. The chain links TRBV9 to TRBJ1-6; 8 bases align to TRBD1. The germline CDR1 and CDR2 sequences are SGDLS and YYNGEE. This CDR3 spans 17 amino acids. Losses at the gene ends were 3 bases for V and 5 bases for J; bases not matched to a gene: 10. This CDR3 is CASSAYPGGADNSPLHF. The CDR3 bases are TGTGCCAGCAGCGCCTACCCAGGGGGCGCGGATAATTCACCCCTCCACTTT.

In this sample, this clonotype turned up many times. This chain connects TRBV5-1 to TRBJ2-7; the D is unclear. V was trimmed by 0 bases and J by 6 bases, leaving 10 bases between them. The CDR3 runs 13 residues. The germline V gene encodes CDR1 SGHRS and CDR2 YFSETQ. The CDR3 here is CASSLVAVSEQYF. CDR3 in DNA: TGCGCCAGCAGCTTGGTCGCGGTCTCCGAGCAGTACTTC.

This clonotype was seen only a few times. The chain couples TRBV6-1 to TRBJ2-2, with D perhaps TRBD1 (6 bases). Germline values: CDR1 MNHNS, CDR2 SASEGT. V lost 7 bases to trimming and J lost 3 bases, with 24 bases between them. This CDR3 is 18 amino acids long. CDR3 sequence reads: CASMDFFRDMGHTGELFF. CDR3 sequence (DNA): TGTGCCAGCATGGACTTTTTCCGGGACATGGGCCACACCGGGGAGCTGTTTTTT.

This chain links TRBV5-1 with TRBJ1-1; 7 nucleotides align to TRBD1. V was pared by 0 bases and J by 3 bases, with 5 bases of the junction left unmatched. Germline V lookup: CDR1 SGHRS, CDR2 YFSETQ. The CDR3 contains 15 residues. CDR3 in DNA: TGCGCCAGCAGCTTGGGTAGGGGGCTCGACACTGAAGCTTTCTTT. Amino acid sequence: CASSLGRGLDTEAFF.

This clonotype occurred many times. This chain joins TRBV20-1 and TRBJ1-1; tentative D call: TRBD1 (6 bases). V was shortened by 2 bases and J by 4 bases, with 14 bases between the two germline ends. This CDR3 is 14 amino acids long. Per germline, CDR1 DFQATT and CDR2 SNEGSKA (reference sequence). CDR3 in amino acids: CSARKGGGGTEAFF. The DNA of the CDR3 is TGCAGTGCTAGAAAAGGGGGAGGGGGCACTGAAGCTTTCTTT.

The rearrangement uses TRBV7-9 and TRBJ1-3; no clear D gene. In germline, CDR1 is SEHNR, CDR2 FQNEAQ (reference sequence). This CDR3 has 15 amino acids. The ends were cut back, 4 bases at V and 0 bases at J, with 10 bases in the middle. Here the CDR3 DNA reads TGTGCCAGCAGCTCTGTTCTAAGCTCTGGAAACACCATATATTTT. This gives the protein CASSSVLSSGNTIYF.

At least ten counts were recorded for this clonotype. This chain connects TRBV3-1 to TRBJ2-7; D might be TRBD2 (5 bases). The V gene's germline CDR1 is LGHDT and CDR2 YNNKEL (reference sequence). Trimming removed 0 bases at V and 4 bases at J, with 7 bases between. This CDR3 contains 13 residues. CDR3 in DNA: TGTGCCAGCAGCCAAGATCCGGGGTACGAGCAGTACTTC. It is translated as CASSQDPGYEQYF.

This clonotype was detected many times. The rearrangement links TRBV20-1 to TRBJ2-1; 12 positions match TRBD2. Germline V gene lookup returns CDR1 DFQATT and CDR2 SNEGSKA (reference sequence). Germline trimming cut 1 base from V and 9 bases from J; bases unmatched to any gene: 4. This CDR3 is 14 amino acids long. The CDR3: CSARGLAGETEQFF. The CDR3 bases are TGCAGTGCTAGAGGACTAGCGGGAGAGACTGAGCAGTTCTTC.

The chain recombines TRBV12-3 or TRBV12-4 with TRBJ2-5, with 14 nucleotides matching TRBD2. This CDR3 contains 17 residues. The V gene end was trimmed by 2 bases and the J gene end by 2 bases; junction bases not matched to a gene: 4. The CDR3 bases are TGTGCCAGCAGTTTACGACTAGCGGGGGGGAGTCAAGAGACCCAGTACTTC. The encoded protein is CASSLRLAGGSQETQYF.

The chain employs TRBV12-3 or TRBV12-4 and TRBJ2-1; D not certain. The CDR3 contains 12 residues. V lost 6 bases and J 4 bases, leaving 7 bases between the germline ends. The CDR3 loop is CASRRGYNEQFF. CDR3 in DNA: TGTGCCAGCAGACGTGGATACAATGAGCAGTTCTTC.

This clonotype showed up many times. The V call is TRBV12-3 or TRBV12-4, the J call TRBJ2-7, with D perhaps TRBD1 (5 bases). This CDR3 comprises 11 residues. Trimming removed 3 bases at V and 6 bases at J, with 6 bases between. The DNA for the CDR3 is TGTGCCAGCAGTTTTAGGGGCGAGCAGTACTTC. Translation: CASSFRGEQYF.

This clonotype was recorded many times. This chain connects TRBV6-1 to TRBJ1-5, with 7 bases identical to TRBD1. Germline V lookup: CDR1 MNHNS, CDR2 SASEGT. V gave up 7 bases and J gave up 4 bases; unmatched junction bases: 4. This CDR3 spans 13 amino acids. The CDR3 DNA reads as TGTGCCAGCAAGGGGGCTGGAAATCAGCCCCAGCATTTT. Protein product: CASKGAGNQPQHF.

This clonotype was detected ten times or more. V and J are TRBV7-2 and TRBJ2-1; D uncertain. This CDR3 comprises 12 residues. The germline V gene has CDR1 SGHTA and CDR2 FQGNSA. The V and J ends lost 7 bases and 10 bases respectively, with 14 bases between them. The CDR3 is CASTSAWAEQFF. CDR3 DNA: TGTGCCAGCACCTCTGCTTGGGCGGAGCAGTTCTTC.